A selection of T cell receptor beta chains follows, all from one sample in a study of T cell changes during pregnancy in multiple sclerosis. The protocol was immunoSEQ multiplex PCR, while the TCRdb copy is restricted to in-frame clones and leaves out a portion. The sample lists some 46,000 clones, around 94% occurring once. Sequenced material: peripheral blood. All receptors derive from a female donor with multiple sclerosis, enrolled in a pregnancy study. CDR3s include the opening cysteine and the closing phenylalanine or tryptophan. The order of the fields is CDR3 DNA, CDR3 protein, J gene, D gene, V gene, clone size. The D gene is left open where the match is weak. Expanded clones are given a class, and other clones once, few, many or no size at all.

TGTGCCAGCGCCCTTAGCGGGAGCTTGGTCAATGAGCAGTTCTTC,CASALSGSLVNEQFF,TRBJ2-1,TRBD2,TRBV5-4,-
TGCAGCGTGGTTGGCGCTCCTGGATACGAGCAGTACTTC,CSVVGAPGYEQYF,TRBJ2-7,-,TRBV29-1,-
TGTGCCAGCAGCTTCGCTAGCGGGGGCACAGATACGCAGTATTTT,CASSFASGGTDTQYF,TRBJ2-3,TRBD2,TRBV5-5,-
TGTGCCACCAGCAGACTAGCGGGAGCTTACGAGCAGTACTTC,CATSRLAGAYEQYF,TRBJ2-7,TRBD2,TRBV15,once
TGTGCCAGCAGCGCCCAGAGTGGGGGGGAGCAGTTCTTC,CASSAQSGGEQFF,TRBJ2-1,-,TRBV7-2,-
TGTGCCAGCAGCAGACAGGAGCCACCTAACTATGGCTACACCTTC,CASSRQEPPNYGYTF,TRBJ1-2,-,TRBV2,-
TGCGCCAGCAGCCTCGAGCCTAGCGGACTACAAGAGACCCAGTACTTC,CASSLEPSGLQETQYF,TRBJ2-5,TRBD2,TRBV4-1,once
TGCGCCAGCAGCATCCGGACAGGGAACACCGGGGAGCTGTTTTTT,CASSIRTGNTGELFF,TRBJ2-2,TRBD1,TRBV5-1,-
TGCGCCAGCAGCTGGGACAGGGACGGAGGAACTGAAGCTTTCTTT,CASSWDRDGGTEAFF,TRBJ1-1,TRBD1,TRBV5-1,once
TGTGCCAGCAGTCCTACAGGGGCTGGGGCCAACGTCCTGACTTTC,CASSPTGAGANVLTF,TRBJ2-6,TRBD1,TRBV5-4,-
TGTGCCAGCAGCTTTGGGGACAGATACCTTAACTATGGCTACACCTTC,CASSFGDRYLNYGYTF,TRBJ1-2,TRBD1,TRBV7-6,-
TGTGCCAGCAACCCTAGCGGGAGACCGACAGATACGCAGTATTTT,CASNPSGRPTDTQYF,TRBJ2-3,TRBD2,TRBV7-2,-
TGTGCCTGGAGTGTAAAAACGGGACAGCAAGCTTTCTTT,CAWSVKTGQQAFF,TRBJ1-1,TRBD1,TRBV30,-
TGTGCCAGCAGTGAACAGGGCGGCGCGATTGGGGAGCTGTTTTTT,CASSEQGGAIGELFF,TRBJ2-2,-,TRBV7-2,-
TGTGCCAGCAGCTTAGTAAGCTCTGGAAACACCATATATTTT,CASSLVSSGNTIYF,TRBJ1-3,-,TRBV7-9,-
TGTGCCAGCAGCCTCACTAATGAAAAACTGTTTTTT,CASSLTNEKLFF,TRBJ1-4,-,TRBV7-6,-
TGTGCCAGCAGCTTGTTCCTAGCTGAGACCCAGTACTTC,CASSLFLAETQYF,TRBJ2-5,-,TRBV5-5,-
TGCGCCAGCAGCCAAGATCTTGGCCCAGGGACTAGCCTTTACGAGCAGTACTTC,CASSQDLGPGTSLYEQYF,TRBJ2-7,TRBD2,TRBV4-1,-
TGTGCCTGGAGAAGGAACACTGAAGCTTTCTTT,CAWRRNTEAFF,TRBJ1-1,-,TRBV30,few
TGTGCTAGTAGTCCTCCGGGGATGTGGGATGGCTACACCTTC,CASSPPGMWDGYTF,TRBJ1-2,-,TRBV12-5,-